Below, 30 T cell receptor beta chains from the same sample are listed, as sequenced in a study of somatic mutations in cytotoxic T cells in rheumatoid arthritis (dated by TCRdb to the late 2010s). The protocol used for the library was the immunoSEQ multiplex PCR assay. This is the immuneACCESS table as TCRdb keeps it, with only in-frame sequences that have V and J called. A part of the clones is gone; compared with another copy, unresolved V genes explain less than half, and the rest is unexplained. Counted in this sample were 6,000 to 8,500 clones; roughly nine tenths of them appeared once. Approximately 24% of the sample rests with the top ten. Sequencing was done on a sample of CD8+ T cells sorted from blood. Every receptor here comes from a woman between 70 and 85 years old with rheumatoid arthritis.

The chain joins TRBV13 to TRBJ2-3; 8 bases map to TRBD2. This CDR3 comprises 16 residues. CDR1 is PRHDT, CDR2 FYEKMQ, per germline (reference sequence). Trimming removed 4 bases from V and 4 bases from J; junction bases left unmatched: 10. The CDR3 loop is CASSSPGIAGSDTQYF. CDR3 nucleotides: TGTGCCAGCAGCTCACCGGGGATAGCGGGATCAGATACGCAGTATTTT.

The rearrangement links TRBV27 to TRBJ1-6; tentatively, D is TRBD1 (5 bases). The CDR3 extends over 15 amino acids. Germline V gene lookup returns CDR1 MNHEY and CDR2 SMNVEV (reference sequence). V was shortened by 7 bases and J by 5 bases, with 15 bases between the two germline ends. This chain's CDR3 is CASNHAGGNNSPLHF. Here the CDR3 DNA reads TGTGCCAGCAACCACGCCGGGGGTAATAATTCACCCCTCCACTTT.

The gene calls are TRBV19 and TRBJ2-7; 8 positions match TRBD1. The CDR3 has 16 amino acids. With 1 base clipped from V and 0 bases from J, the junction kept 5 bases outside the gene matches. Per the germline V gene, CDR1 is LNHDA and CDR2 is SQIVND (reference sequence). The CDR3 spells CASSIGGQGSSYEQYF. DNA of the CDR3: TGTGCCAGTAGTATAGGAGGACAGGGTAGCTCCTACGAGCAGTACTTC.

The chain links TRBV5-5 to TRBJ1-1, with 7 bases fitting TRBD1. Per germline, CDR1 SGHKS and CDR2 YYEKEE (reference sequence). The CDR3 is 14 residues long. The junction had 5 bases not matched to a gene; V was cut back by 0 bases and J by 6 bases. CDR3 sequence: CASSLARGMAEAFF. The CDR3 DNA reads as TGTGCCAGCAGCTTGGCCAGGGGGATGGCTGAAGCTTTCTTT. Variable domain in full (rest from reference TRBV5-5 and TRBJ1-1): DAGVTQSPTHLIKTRGQQVTLRCSPISGHKSVSWYQQVLGQGPQFIFQYYEKEERGRGNFPDRFSARQFPNYSSELNVNALLLGDSALYLCASSLARGMAEAFFGQGTRLTVV.

This chain joins TRBV29-1 and TRBJ1-1, with a weak D call TRBD1 (5 bases). V lost 5 bases and J lost 1, with 8 bases in between. Germline-derived CDR1 and CDR2 are SQVTM and ANQGSEA. The CDR3 contains 12 residues. CDR3 coding DNA: TGCAGCGTTACCACAGGGAACACTGAAGCTTTCTTT. Its translation: CSVTTGNTEAFF.

The rearrangement joins TRBV9 to TRBJ2-1; 8 nucleotides align to TRBD2. The CDR3 contains 15 residues. Germline V gene data show CDR1 as SGDLS and CDR2 as YYNGEE. Unmatched junction bases numbered 11, after V lost 0 bases and J lost 12 bases. Here the CDR3 reads CASSVGGSGVTGQFF. The CDR3 nucleotides are TGTGCCAGCAGCGTAGGGGGTAGCGGGGTCACGGGGCAGTTCTTC.

This chain uses TRBV7-9 with TRBJ2-5; 11 positions match TRBD1. V lost 5 bases and J lost 7; bases outside the gene matches: 6. Germline CDR1 SEHNR, CDR2 FQNEAQ (reference sequence). The CDR3 runs to 14 residues. CDR3 in amino acids: CASSPGQGGPTQYF. CDR3 DNA: TGTGCCAGCAGCCCGGGACAGGGGGGTCCGACCCAGTACTTC.

This clone showed up just once. The chain is built from TRBV2 and TRBJ2-7; unclear D gene. CDR3 length equals 15 residues. The germline V and J ends were trimmed by 2 bases and 3 bases, with 14 bases remaining between them. Germline CDR1 reads SNHLY; CDR2 reads FYNNEI. This chain's CDR3 is CASSELSNSRYEQYF. The CDR3 nucleotides are TGTGCCAGCAGTGAACTATCCAATTCGCGCTACGAGCAGTACTTC.

The rearrangement uses TRBV10-2 and TRBJ1-1; D not certain. With 4 bases removed from V and 3 bases from J, the gap between germline ends came to 12 bases. Germline V gene sequence: CDR1 WSHSY, CDR2 SAAADI. The CDR3 sequence is 14 residues long. The CDR3: CASSGALMDTEAFF. CDR3 DNA sequence: TGCGCCAGCAGTGGGGCCTTAATGGACACTGAAGCTTTCTTT.

This clone has a single count. The chain recombines TRBV2 with TRBJ2-1; 7 bases agree with TRBD2. Trimming removed 9 bases from V and 8 bases from J; junction bases left unmatched: 16. CDR1 SNHLY and CDR2 FYNNEI come from the germline V gene. CDR3 length equals 15 residues. CDR3 loop: CASVRERGSFHEQFF. The CDR3, as DNA: TGTGCCAGTGTCCGAGAGCGGGGCTCTTTCCATGAGCAGTTCTTC.

The chain is built from TRBV7-9 and TRBJ2-5; tentative D call: TRBD2 (5 bases). Per the germline V gene, CDR1 is SEHNR and CDR2 is FQNEAQ (reference sequence). The CDR3 contains 14 residues. The V end was cut by 1 base, the J end by 5 bases, with 11 bases between. CDR3 in DNA: TGTGCCAGCAGCTTAGTGGGAGCTAGCGAGACCCAGTACTTC. Translated, it gives CASSLVGASETQYF.

The chain recombines TRBV6-1 with TRBJ2-2; 8 bases are shared with TRBD2. CDR3 size: 18 residues. J gave up 3 bases and V 2 bases, and 11 bases lay outside the gene matches. CDR1 is MNHNS and CDR2 is SASEGT in the germline V gene. The CDR3 spells CASSETQRGPKHTGELFF. As DNA, the CDR3 is TGTGCCAGCAGTGAAACTCAGCGGGGGCCCAAACACACCGGGGAGCTGTTTTTT.

This chain joins TRBV5-6 and TRBJ2-2; TRBD2 matches 8 bases. Looked up from germline, CDR1 is SGHDT and CDR2 is YYEEEE. V dropped 2 bases and J dropped 5; count of bases not matched to a gene: 11. The CDR3 has 17 amino acids. CDR3 in DNA: TGTGCCAGCAGCTTCCCCCTGAGACGGGGGGGAACCGGGGAGCTGTTTTTT. This encodes CASSFPLRRGGTGELFF.

The V gene is TRBV4-2, the J gene TRBJ2-3; 11 bases line up with TRBD2. CDR1 is LGHNA and CDR2 is YNFKEQ in the germline V gene. Trimming took 3 bases from V and 5 from J; bases not matched to a gene: 7. This CDR3 spans 16 amino acids. Written as DNA, the CDR3 is TGTGCCAGCAGCCAGCAACTAGCGGGGGCGCAAGATACGCAGTATTTT. Translating gives CASSQQLAGAQDTQYF.

The chain is built from TRBV5-5 and TRBJ1-1, with 9 bases identical to TRBD1. Trimming cost V 4 bases and J 3 bases; bases outside gene matches: 4. Germline V CDR1 and CDR2: SGHKS, YYEKEE (reference sequence). The CDR3 totals 14 residues. The CDR3 here is CASSPGQGYTEAFF. The CDR3 region has the DNA TGTGCCAGCAGCCCGGGACAGGGTTACACTGAAGCTTTCTTT. The full variable domain, its missing parts supplied by reference TRBV5-5 and TRBJ1-1, is DAGVTQSPTHLIKTRGQQVTLRCSPISGHKSVSWYQQVLGQGPQFIFQYYEKEERGRGNFPDRFSARQFPNYSSELNVNALLLGDSALYLCASSPGQGYTEAFFGQGTRLTVV.

The chain combines TRBV9 with TRBJ2-1; the D is unclear. Germline V CDR1 and CDR2: SGDLS, YYNGEE. This CDR3 comprises 16 residues. Trimming cost V 0 bases and J 5 bases, with 15 bases left between them. In DNA form, the CDR3 reads TGTGCCAGCAGCGTAGGCCCCTCCTCTAGAGACAATGAGCAGTTCTTC. It specifies CASSVGPSSRDNEQFF. Complete variable domain (other parts from reference TRBV9 and TRBJ2-1): DSGVTQTPKHLITATGQRVTLRCSPRSGDLSVYWYQQSLDQGLQFLIQYYNGEERAKGNILERFSAQQFPDLHSELNLSSLELGDSALYFCASSVGPSSRDNEQFFGPGTRLTVL.

The chain employs TRBV2 and TRBJ2-7; 7 bases line up with TRBD1. Germline-derived CDR1 and CDR2 are SNHLY and FYNNEI. The CDR3 totals 15 residues. J was trimmed by 3 bases and V by 8 bases; bases with no gene match: 13. The CDR3 coding sequence is TGTGCCAGCCTACGTTCTCCGGGACAGTTCTACGAGCAGTACTTC. Residues: CASLRSPGQFYEQYF.

The chain links TRBV7-6 to TRBJ2-2; 10 nucleotides align to TRBD2. CDR1 and CDR2 (germline): SGHVS, FNYEAQ. The CDR3 consists of 16 residues. Trimming at V came to 5 bases and at J to 8 bases, leaving 11 bases not matched to a gene. CDR3 region: CASSIGGLAGAGELFF. DNA for the CDR3: TGTGCCAGCAGCATAGGCGGGCTAGCGGGAGCGGGGGAGCTGTTTTTT. The full variable domain, in which reference TRBV7-6 and TRBJ2-2 provide the parts outside the CDR3, is GAGVSQSPRYKVTKRGQDVALRCDPISGHVSLYWYRQALGQGPEFLTYFNYEAQQDKSGLPNDRFSAERPEGSISTLTIQRTEQRDSAMYRCASSIGGLAGAGELFFGEGSRLTVL.

The V gene is TRBV13, the J gene TRBJ2-7; TRBD1 matches at 8 bases. V was clipped by 5 bases and J by 3 bases; unmatched bases: 6. Germline assignment: CDR1 PRHDT and CDR2 FYEKMQ (reference sequence). The CDR3 extends over 14 amino acids. This chain's CDR3 is CASSADRDDYEQYF. Written as DNA, the CDR3 is TGTGCCAGCAGCGCGGACAGGGACGACTACGAGCAGTACTTC.

This clone was detected once. V and J are TRBV7-6 and TRBJ2-1; TRBD2 might be the D (5 bases). Germline lookup yields CDR1 SGHVS and CDR2 FNYEAQ. The CDR3 covers 13 residues. V shed 5 bases and J shed 9 bases, with 14 bases lying between them. The CDR3: CASSPSGTLEQFF. DNA for the CDR3: TGTGCCAGCAGCCCCTCGGGAACACTTGAGCAGTTCTTC. The whole variable domain, remainder taken from reference TRBV7-6 and TRBJ2-1, is GAGVSQSPRYKVTKRGQDVALRCDPISGHVSLYWYRQALGQGPEFLTYFNYEAQQDKSGLPNDRFSAERPEGSISTLTIQRTEQRDSAMYRCASSPSGTLEQFFGPGTRLTVL.

The chain recombines TRBV11-2 with TRBJ2-7; tentatively, D is TRBD2 (7 bases). V was shortened by 5 bases and J by 0 bases, with 11 bases between the two germline ends. CDR3 length: 14 residues. CDR1 and CDR2 from the germline V gene are SGHAT and FQNNGV. CDR3 amino acids: CASSRGGGSYEQYF. The CDR3 coding sequence is TGTGCCAGCAGCCGAGGGGGGGGCTCCTACGAGCAGTACTTC.

The V gene is TRBV9, the J gene TRBJ1-1; possibly TRBD1 for D (5 bases). CDR1 SGDLS and CDR2 YYNGEE come from the germline V gene. V was cut by 4 bases and J by 2 bases, with 9 bases left in between. This CDR3 region has 13 residues. CDR3 in DNA: TGTGCCAGCAGCCCGACAGCTAACACTGAAGCTTTCTTT. As protein: CASSPTANTEAFF.

The chain carries TRBV10-1 and TRBJ1-1; TRBD1 agrees at 12 bases. Germline assignment: CDR1 WNHNN and CDR2 SYGVQD (reference sequence). This CDR3 has 15 amino acids. The ends lost 5 bases at V and 5 bases at J; junction bases unmatched: 6. The CDR3 DNA sequence: TGCGCCAGCAGTAACGGGGACAGGGGGCTTACTGAAGCTTTCTTT. Amino acids: CASSNGDRGLTEAFF.

V gene TRBV19 combines with J gene TRBJ2-7; tentative D call: TRBD2 (5 bases). Looked up from germline, CDR1 is LNHDA and CDR2 is SQIVND (reference sequence). This CDR3 has 14 residues. Trimming removed 3 bases from V and 2 bases from J, with 11 bases in between. The CDR3 protein is CASSITGITYEQYF. CDR3 bases: TGTGCCAGTAGTATTACCGGGATTACCTACGAGCAGTACTTC.

This sequence joins TRBV7-9 and TRBJ2-5; perhaps TRBD2 as D (6 bases). The ends were cut back, 1 base at V and 3 bases at J, with 12 bases in the middle. The CDR3 covers 15 residues. Germline values: CDR1 SEHNR, CDR2 FQNEAQ (reference sequence). CDR3: CASSLGPGDEETQYF. CDR3 DNA: TGTGCCAGCAGCTTAGGGCCGGGGGACGAAGAGACCCAGTACTTC.

This clone came up a few times. The V and J genes are TRBV7-9 and TRBJ2-5, with D uncertain. Near its end, the DNA agrees better with TRBJ2-7, so the J call may be wrong. There are 9 residues in the CDR3. In germline, CDR1 is SEHNR, CDR2 FQNEAQ (reference sequence). CDR3 nucleotide sequence: TGTGCCAGCCCGAACGAGCAGTACTTC. Translated: CASPNEQYF.

CDR3 residues: CASSPLGDQETQYF. CDR3 DNA sequence: TGTGCCAGCAGCCCTCTAGGCGACCAAGAGACCCAGTACTTC. The rearrangement uses TRBV27 and TRBJ2-5; D is ambiguous. V shed 6 bases and J shed 0 bases, with 11 bases lying between them. From germline, CDR1 is MNHEY and CDR2 SMNVEV (reference sequence). CDR3 length: 14 residues.

J is TRBJ1-2 and V is TRBV2, with D perhaps matching TRBD1 (5 bases). The CDR3 extends over 17 amino acids. The V gene's germline CDR1 is SNHLY and CDR2 FYNNEI. The V and J ends lost 0 bases and 3 bases respectively, with 17 bases between them. The CDR3 DNA reads as TGTGCCAGCAGTGAAGCGGTCGACAGTCGACGATACTATGGCTACACCTTC. This sequence encodes CASSEAVDSRRYYGYTF.

This sequence joins TRBV4-3 and TRBJ1-1; tentatively, D is TRBD1 (6 bases). Germline V lookup: CDR1 LGHNA, CDR2 YSLEER. V was shortened by 0 bases and J by 7 bases, with 15 bases between the two germline ends. CDR3 size: 15 residues. The CDR3: CASSQDMVGASEAFF. CDR3 in DNA: TGCGCCAGCAGCCAAGACATGGTGGGGGCGAGTGAAGCTTTCTTT.

The genes are TRBV5-6 and TRBJ1-4; TRBD1 agrees at 8 bases. V trimming: 4 bases; J trimming: 4 bases; junction bases outside the gene matches: 6. CDR1 is SGHDT, CDR2 YYEEEE, per germline. The CDR3 totals 15 residues. Here the CDR3 reads CASSRTGLGNEKLFF. In DNA, the CDR3 is TGTGCCAGCAGCCGGACAGGGTTAGGTAATGAAAAACTGTTTTTT.